Listed below are T cell receptor beta chains from one sample, sequenced in a study of blood T cells in healthy people across ages. TCRdb used MiXCR to reprocess the 5' RACE reads, holding one entry per CDR3 protein. The sample includes around 750,000 distinct CDR3 sequences, 53% of them seen just once. Source material: blood. The receptors derive from a man aged 80 or over in good health. The CDR3 runs from the conserved cysteine through the conserved F or W. A D gene is named only where the DNA matches it firmly. Clone size is shown for a subset of rows, as once, few, many or a class of expanded clone.

NA	NA	TRBV20-1	TRBJ1-2	CSAPVVYGYTF	TGCAGTGCCCCGGTTGTTTATGGCTACACCTTC
NA	NA	TRBV20-1	TRBJ2-5	CSASSGLEGEQYF	TGCAGTGCTAGTTCGGGGCTCGAGGGAGAGCAGTACTTC
NA	NA	TRBV11-2	TRBJ2-1	CASSGMFGSGNSYNEQFF	TGTGCCAGCAGCGGTATGTTCGGTAGCGGAAACTCCTACAATGAGCAGTTCTTC
NA	few	TRBV29-1	TRBJ2-1	CSDFLSGSLYEQFF	TGCAGCGATTTTTTGAGTGGGAGCCTCTATGAGCAGTTCTTC
NA	NA	TRBV3-1	TRBJ2-3	CASSKGLADTQYF	TGTGCCAGCAGCAAGGGGCTGGCGGATACGCAGTATTTT
TRBD2	NA	TRBV2	TRBJ2-1	CASSDPSGRAAEQFF	TGTGCCAGCAGTGATCCTAGCGGGAGGGCCGCGGAGCAGTTCTTC
TRBD1	NA	TRBV7-2	TRBJ2-7	CASSPGDRLGEQYF	TGTGCCAGCAGCCCCGGGGACAGGTTGGGCGAGCAGTACTTC
NA	few	TRBV4-1	TRBJ1-5	CASSQGGQGHQPQHF	TGCGCCAGCAGCCAAGGAGGCCAGGGCCATCAGCCCCAGCATTTT
NA	NA	TRBV3-1	TRBJ1-1	CASSQGPGAEAFF	TGTGCCAGCAGCCAAGGCCCCGGGGCTGAAGCTTTCTTT
NA	NA	TRBV2	TRBJ2-2	CASSEGANTGELFF	TGTGCCAGCAGTGAAGGAGCGAACACCGGGGAGCTGTTTTTT
TRBD1	NA	TRBV27	TRBJ1-1	CASGSGQLMNTEAFF	TGTGCCAGCGGTTCGGGACAGCTCATGAACACTGAAGCTTTCTTT
NA	once	TRBV2	TRBJ2-1	CASSAWRPSSYNEQFF	TGTGCCAGCAGTGCGTGGCGCCCGAGCTCCTACAATGAGCAGTTCTTC
NA	NA	TRBV20-1	TRBJ2-1	CSARDRRGSNEQFF	TGCAGTGCTAGAGATAGGCGGGGTTCCAATGAGCAGTTCTTC
NA	few	TRBV2	TRBJ2-6	CASSDRASGANVLTF	TGTGCCAGCAGTGACCGGGCCTCTGGGGCCAACGTCCTGACTTTC
TRBD2	few	TRBV7-2	TRBJ2-7	CASSRTSGMYEQYF	TGTGCCAGCAGCAGGACTAGCGGGATGTACGAGCAGTACTTC
TRBD2	NA	TRBV25-1	TRBJ2-7	CASSGLFGRYEQYF	TGTGCCAGCAGTGGTCTCTTCGGGAGGTACGAGCAGTACTTC
NA	NA	TRBV27	TRBJ2-7	CASRNEWDRAYEQYF	TGTGCCAGCCGAAACGAATGGGACCGCGCCTACGAGCAGTACTTC
NA	few	TRBV24-1	TRBJ2-5	CATSDSGLGQETQYF	TGTGCCACCAGTGATTCGGGACTTGGGCAAGAGACCCAGTACTTC
NA	NA	TRBV28	TRBJ1-5	CAISGVGNQPQHF	TGTGCCATTAGTGGGGTAGGCAATCAGCCCCAACATTTT
TRBD2	NA	TRBV5-1	TRBJ2-1	CASSLGTSIGFGHEQFF	TGCGCCAGCAGCTTAGGGACTAGCATCGGTTTCGGTCATGAGCAGTTCTTC
NA	NA	TRBV4-2	TRBJ2-5	CASSQDHGRETQYF	TGTGCCAGCAGCCAAGATCATGGTAGAGAGACCCAGTACTTC
TRBD2	few	TRBV29-1	TRBJ2-1	CSVDGLAGGPYNEQFF	TGCAGCGTTGACGGACTAGCGGGAGGGCCGTACAATGAGCAGTTCTTC
NA	NA	TRBV15	TRBJ2-1	CATSSGQRQFF	TGTGCCACCAGCAGCGGACAGAGGCAGTTCTTC
TRBD2	few	TRBV5-1	TRBJ2-7	CASSSGTSGHSYEQYF	TGCGCCAGCAGCTCTGGGACTAGCGGGCACTCCTACGAGCAGTACTTC
TRBD2	once	TRBV27	TRBJ2-1	CASSDLGTVRLAGQETQFF	TGTGCCAGCAGCGATTTAGGGACAGTTCGACTAGCGGGACAAGAGACCCAGTTCTTC
NA	few	TRBV5-1	TRBJ2-7	CASSLEGAVGREQYF	TGCGCCAGCAGCTTGGAGGGTGCCGTGGGACGCGAGCAGTACTTC
NA	NA	TRBV7-9	TRBJ2-5	CASSLASGRGLETQYF	TGTGCCAGCAGCTTAGCTTCGGGCAGGGGATTGGAGACCCAGTACTTC
TRBD2	NA	TRBV5-1	TRBJ2-1	CASSGGLAEYNEQFF	TGCGCCAGCAGCGGGGGACTAGCGGAGTACAATGAGCAGTTCTTC
NA	few	TRBV5-1	TRBJ2-7	CASSPAASYEQYF	TGCGCCAGCAGCCCAGCAGCCTCCTACGAGCAGTACTTC
NA	NA	TRBV7-2	TRBJ2-1	CASSLARGWQFF	TGTGCCAGCAGCTTAGCGCGTGGGTGGCAGTTCTTC
NA	few	TRBV27	TRBJ2-1	CASSLVPSGEQFF	TGTGCCAGCAGTTTAGTGCCAAGCGGGGAGCAGTTCTTC
NA	few	TRBV7-9	TRBJ2-6	CASSLVNSGANVLTF	TGTGCCAGCAGCTTAGTAAACTCTGGGGCCAACGTCCTGACTTTC
TRBD1	NA	TRBV11-1	TRBJ2-1	CASSSNTIVDRGIGGLSYNEQFF	TGTGCCAGCAGCTCGAACACTATAGTAGACAGGGGTATAGGCGGACTCTCCTACAATGAGCAGTTCTTC
TRBD2	NA	TRBV28	TRBJ2-3	CASNGERETADTQYF	TGTGCCAGCAACGGGGAGCGGGAGACCGCAGATACGCAGTATTTT
NA	NA	TRBV5-1	TRBJ2-3	CASSHRSGPGEGRLYF	TGCGCCAGCAGCCACCGTTCCGGACCAGGGGAAGGACGCCTGTATTTT